These T cell receptor beta chains were read from a single sample in a study of post-analysis software for immune sequencing data. Each CDR3 protein gets one entry after TCRdb re-called the PCR reads with MiXCR. The sample consists of hundreds of thousands of distinct CDR3 sequences, approximately 53% of them appearing once. Sequencing was done on a sample of blood. All receptors come from a girl aged 5-17 years with multiple sclerosis. CDR3s include the opening cysteine and the closing phenylalanine or tryptophan. The order of the fields is CDR3 DNA, CDR3 protein, V gene, D gene, J gene, clone size. The D gene is left open where the match is weak. Clone size appears in some rows only: once, few, many, or a class for an expanded clone.

cdr3_nt: TGCAGCGTTGAAGAACCTCCGGGACAGAGCCTCACAGATACGCAGTATTTT
cdr3_aa: CSVEEPPGQSLTDTQYF
v_call: TRBV29-1
d_call: TRBD1
j_call: TRBJ2-3
clone_size: .

cdr3_nt: TGTGCCAGCAGTTACTTTGGAGGCACAGATACGCAGTATTTT
cdr3_aa: CASSYFGGTDTQYF
v_call: TRBV6-6
d_call: .
j_call: TRBJ2-3
clone_size: .

cdr3_nt: TGTGCCAGCAGCTCTCGACTAGCGGGGGCCAATGAGCAGTTCTTC
cdr3_aa: CASSSRLAGANEQFF
v_call: TRBV7-9
d_call: TRBD2
j_call: TRBJ2-1
clone_size: .

cdr3_nt: TGTACCAGCAGCTTAGCAGGGCCCCCCTACGAGCAGTACTTC
cdr3_aa: CTSSLAGPPYEQYF
v_call: TRBV7-9
d_call: .
j_call: TRBJ2-7
clone_size: .

cdr3_nt: TGTGCCAGCAGCGTATCGAGGTCGGGGCCCCAGCATTTT
cdr3_aa: CASSVSRSGPQHF
v_call: TRBV7-6
d_call: .
j_call: TRBJ1-5
clone_size: .

cdr3_nt: TGCAGTGCTAGAGACCAGCGGGAGACCTTACGAGAGACCCAGTACTTC
cdr3_aa: CSARDQRETLRETQYF
v_call: TRBV20-1
d_call: TRBD2
j_call: TRBJ2-5
clone_size: once

cdr3_nt: TGCAGTGCTAGGCGCCGGGGGGCAAAGGATTCACCCCTCCACTTT
cdr3_aa: CSARRRGAKDSPLHF
v_call: TRBV20-1
d_call: .
j_call: TRBJ1-6
clone_size: few

cdr3_nt: TGTGCCAGCGGACAGGGTGACCACCAAGAGACCCAGTACTTC
cdr3_aa: CASGQGDHQETQYF
v_call: TRBV12-3/TRBV12-4
d_call: TRBD1
j_call: TRBJ2-5
clone_size: .

cdr3_nt: TGTGCCAGCAGTTTAGTCGCCGGGACAGGGGTCGGCGAGCAGTACTTC
cdr3_aa: CASSLVAGTGVGEQYF
v_call: TRBV6-5
d_call: TRBD1
j_call: TRBJ2-7
clone_size: few

cdr3_nt: TGTGCCAGCAGGGGCGGGCCGTACAATGAGCAGTTCTTC
cdr3_aa: CASRGGPYNEQFF
v_call: TRBV6-4
d_call: .
j_call: TRBJ2-1
clone_size: many

cdr3_nt: TGTGCCAGCAGCCTTCGGACAGGCCCCTCGATGAGCTCCTATAATTCACCCCTCCACTTT
cdr3_aa: CASSLRTGPSMSSYNSPLHF
v_call: TRBV6-1
d_call: TRBD1
j_call: TRBJ1-6
clone_size: .

cdr3_nt: TGCAGTGCTCCCGGTGGCGGGAGATCGTACAATGAGCAGTTCTTC
cdr3_aa: CSAPGGGRSYNEQFF
v_call: TRBV20-1
d_call: TRBD2
j_call: TRBJ2-1
clone_size: .

cdr3_nt: TGCGCCAGCAGCTCCGCGGGACAGGGGCACGGCGAGCAGTACTTC
cdr3_aa: CASSSAGQGHGEQYF
v_call: TRBV5-1
d_call: TRBD1
j_call: TRBJ2-7
clone_size: .

cdr3_nt: TGCGCCAGCAGCCCAGAGGGATTAGCGGGAGTAACAGATACGCAGTATTTT
cdr3_aa: CASSPEGLAGVTDTQYF
v_call: TRBV5-1
d_call: TRBD2
j_call: TRBJ2-3
clone_size: few

cdr3_nt: TGTGCCGGCTGTGGGTCCCGGACGGTACGCTCCTACAATGAGCAGTTCTTC
cdr3_aa: CAGCGSRTVRSYNEQFF
v_call: TRBV6-1
d_call: .
j_call: TRBJ2-1
clone_size: .

cdr3_nt: TGTGCCAGCAAGGGACAGCCTAACTATGGCTACACCTTC
cdr3_aa: CASKGQPNYGYTF
v_call: TRBV27
d_call: TRBD1
j_call: TRBJ1-2
clone_size: .

cdr3_nt: TGTGCCAGCAACGACAGGGGGAGTCGGCAGTACTTC
cdr3_aa: CASNDRGSRQYF
v_call: TRBV6-1
d_call: TRBD1
j_call: TRBJ2-7
clone_size: .

cdr3_nt: .
cdr3_aa: CSAPRDRITCEQYFGPGSNGYTF
v_call: TRBV29-1
d_call: .
j_call: TRBJ1-2
clone_size: .

cdr3_nt: TGCGCCAGCAGCCGTACCCGGGAGGGAAACATTCAGTACTTC
cdr3_aa: CASSRTREGNIQYF
v_call: TRBV5-1
d_call: TRBD2
j_call: TRBJ2-4
clone_size: .

cdr3_nt: TGTGCCATCAGTAACGCGGGGGGGGCCTACAATGAGCAGTTCTTC
cdr3_aa: CAISNAGGAYNEQFF
v_call: TRBV10-3
d_call: TRBD2
j_call: TRBJ2-1
clone_size: .

cdr3_nt: TGTGCCAGCAGCCAAGCGACTAGCGGGCGGGGAGATACGCAGTATTTT
cdr3_aa: CASSQATSGRGDTQYF
v_call: TRBV3-1
d_call: TRBD2
j_call: TRBJ2-3
clone_size: .

cdr3_nt: TGTGCCAGCAGCCCCCTACAGGCTCGGTACGAGCAGTACTTC
cdr3_aa: CASSPLQARYEQYF
v_call: TRBV12-3/TRBV12-4
d_call: .
j_call: TRBJ2-7
clone_size: once